This TCR beta chain was retrieved from a study of blood T cell repertoires in COVID-19. Study-level background: COVID-19 samples from acute and convalescent phases originated in the United States, Italy and Spain. T cells, B-cell-depleted T cells, or PBMCs supplied cDNA or gDNA.

Authors' methods: Estimated nucleated cell counts came from reference gene primer amplification. Profiled with immunoSEQ multiplex PCR; TCRdb holds only in-frame clones, not every one. From that table come the V and J calls and clone size; the DNA was used to work out D and trimming. The sample includes about 190,000 clones, roughly 78% of them seen just once. This TCR derives from a woman aged 80 or over with active or convalescent COVID-19. The specimen was peripheral blood.

CDR3 protein: CASSPRTGVQETQYF. CDR3 sequence (DNA): TGTGCCAGCAGCCCACGGACAGGGGTACAAGAGACCCAGTACTTC. This rearrangement joins TRBV7-9 to TRBJ2-5; 9 bases are a match to TRBD1. Germline CDR1 and CDR2: SEHNR and FQNEAQ (reference sequence). The CDR3 is 15 amino acids. V gave up 5 bases and J gave up 2 bases; unmatched junction bases: 6.